One and the same sample provided the 16 T cell receptor beta chains below, sequenced in a study of cytomegalovirus exposure and HLA in healthy donors. PCR amplification relied on 60 Vbeta primers (plus 13 Jbeta primers). Method: immunoSEQ multiplex PCR; TCRdb's copy keeps in-frame clones and lacks some. The sample comprises about 85,000 clones, about 62% of which are singletons, and about 3.9% rests with the top ten. Sequencing was performed on PBMCs. Receptor source: a man aged 30 to 39 in good health and CMV-seronegative.

This chain joins TRBV5-6 and TRBJ2-5; D may be TRBD1 (6 bases). Trimming shortened V by 1 base and J by 0 bases, and 16 bases separated the two germline ends. This CDR3 has 17 residues. CDR1 is SGHDT and CDR2 is YYEEEE in the germline V gene. For the CDR3, the DNA is TGTGCCAGCAGCTTGTGGGACGGGACACCGTACCAAGAGACCCAGTACTTC. This gives the protein CASSLWDGTPYQETQYF.

This chain uses TRBV15 with TRBJ2-1; weak D call: TRBD2 (5 bases). Germline CDR1 is LNHNV and CDR2 is YYDKDF (reference sequence). CDR3 length: 13 amino acids. V lost 2 bases and J 7 bases, leaving 9 bases between the germline ends. The CDR3 region is CATSRYLANEQFF. CDR3 bases: TGTGCCACCAGCAGATACCTAGCAAATGAGCAGTTCTTC.

The chain is built from TRBV28 and TRBJ2-2; 8 nucleotides line up with TRBD2. The CDR3 runs to 14 residues. The trim removed 6 bases at V and 4 bases at J, leaving 4 bases unmatched. From germline, CDR1 is MDHEN and CDR2 SYDVKM. The CDR3 reads CASRIAGTTGELFF. The CDR3 nucleotides are TGTGCCAGCAGAATAGCGGGAACCACCGGGGAGCTGTTTTTT.

V usage is TRBV6-5 and J usage is TRBJ2-7; TRBD2 might be the D (5 bases). Germline-derived CDR1 and CDR2 are MNHEY and SVGAGI. The CDR3 consists of 13 residues. V shed 5 bases and J shed 1 base, with 9 bases lying between them. The CDR3 spells CASSPWESYEQYF. The CDR3 nucleotides read TGTGCCAGCAGTCCTTGGGAGTCCTACGAGCAGTACTTC.

This sequence joins TRBV7-9 and TRBJ2-7; unclear D gene. Germline assignment: CDR1 SEHNR and CDR2 FQNEAQ (reference sequence). Trimming took 5 bases from V and 3 from J, leaving 14 bases between them. The CDR3 sequence is 14 residues long. Written as DNA, the CDR3 is TGTGCCAGCAGCGCCTCTGACATATACTACGAGCAGTACTTC. Translated: CASSASDIYYEQYF.

The chain's CDR3 is CASSVERSNSGNTIYF. Written as DNA, the CDR3 is TGTGCCAGCAGCGTAGAGAGATCAAACTCTGGAAACACCATATATTTT. This sequence joins TRBV9 and TRBJ1-3; no reliable D call. Germline V gene lookup returns CDR1 SGDLS and CDR2 YYNGEE. Trimming took 0 bases from V and 0 from J, leaving 10 bases between them. The CDR3 runs 16 residues.

This clone was observed once. The chain combines TRBV18 with TRBJ2-7; 7 nucleotides line up with TRBD1. Germline CDR1 is KGHSH and CDR2 is LQKENI. The CDR3 runs 13 residues. The trim removed 5 bases at V and 4 bases at J, leaving 5 bases unmatched. The CDR3 DNA reads TGTGCCAGCTCAACAGACAGGGCATACGAGCAGTACTTC. Translation: CASSTDRAYEQYF.

The rearrangement joins TRBV7-2 to TRBJ2-7; the D gene is possibly TRBD1 (5 bases). V shed 2 bases and J shed 2 bases, with 10 bases lying between them. Germline loops: CDR1 SGHTA, CDR2 FQGNSA. This CDR3 comprises 14 residues. CDR3 amino acids: CASSLRQGTYEQYF. In DNA, the CDR3 is TGTGCCAGCAGCTTAAGGCAGGGAACCTACGAGCAGTACTTC.

The chain couples TRBV27 to TRBJ2-7; D remains ambiguous. The CDR3 runs to 13 residues. Looked up from germline, CDR1 is MNHEY and CDR2 is SMNVEV (reference sequence). V gave up 5 bases and J gave up 5 bases, with 13 bases separating them. The CDR3 protein is CASSLERRNEQYF. The CDR3 region has the DNA TGTGCCAGCAGTCTCGAGAGGCGGAACGAGCAGTACTTC.

The gene calls are TRBV7-3 and TRBJ2-1; no definite D call. Trimming took off 5 bases at V and 8 bases at J, with 16 bases between the two ends. Per germline, CDR1 SGHTA and CDR2 FQGTGA. This CDR3 has 14 amino acids. CDR3 sequence: CASSPTGGTDEQFF. DNA of the CDR3: TGTGCCAGCAGCCCTACCGGCGGTACCGATGAGCAGTTCTTC.

V gene TRBV7-2 combines with J gene TRBJ2-3; 7 bases are a match to TRBD1. The germline V gene encodes CDR1 SGHTA and CDR2 FQGNSA. The trim removed 5 bases at V and 6 bases at J, leaving 8 bases unmatched. The CDR3 spans 14 residues. This CDR3 reads CASSATGVRDTQYF. The CDR3 DNA reads TGTGCCAGCAGCGCCACAGGGGTGAGGGATACGCAGTATTTT.

This clone was observed a single time. The rearrangement links TRBV13 to TRBJ1-5, with no clear D. The CDR3 is 14 residues long. V dropped 5 bases and J dropped 6 bases, with 14 bases sitting between them. The germline V gene has CDR1 PRHDT and CDR2 FYEKMQ (reference sequence). CDR3 region: CASSRGMEGQPQHF. CDR3 nucleotide sequence: TGTGCCAGCAGCCGCGGGATGGAGGGTCAGCCCCAGCATTTT.

This clone was detected only a few times. V is TRBV5-4 and J is TRBJ1-2; tentative D call: TRBD1 (5 bases). CDR1 SGHNT and CDR2 YYREEE come from the germline V gene (reference sequence). The CDR3 sequence is 15 residues long. The V and J ends lost 0 bases and 2 bases respectively, with 11 bases between them. The CDR3 reads CASSLGRAVNYGYTF. For the CDR3, the DNA is TGTGCCAGCAGCTTGGGCAGGGCGGTGAACTATGGCTACACCTTC.

The V gene is TRBV6-6, the J gene TRBJ2-3; D unresolved. Germline CDR1 MNHNY, CDR2 SVGAGI (reference sequence). This CDR3 has 15 residues. Trimming took off 2 bases at V and 0 bases at J, with 9 bases between the two ends. The CDR3 DNA sequence: TGTGCCAGCAGTTACAAGTCCAGAAGCACAGATACGCAGTATTTT. Translation gives CASSYKSRSTDTQYF.

The J gene is TRBJ2-3, the V gene TRBV5-1; D ambiguous. CDR1 and CDR2 (germline): SGHRS, YFSETQ. V was pared by 1 base and J by 2 bases, with 11 bases between. The CDR3 extends over 15 amino acids. In nucleotides, the CDR3 is TGCGCCAGCAGCTTGAACACGCCCGACACAGATACGCAGTATTTT. It translates to CASSLNTPDTDTQYF.

This clone was seen more than once but under ten times. The V call is TRBV5-3, the J call TRBJ1-5; perhaps TRBD1 as D (6 bases). TRBV5-3 is filed as an ORF, its function uncertain. Trimming cost V 6 bases and J 2 bases, with 33 bases left between them. The CDR3 runs 21 residues. The CDR3 DNA sequence: TGTGCCAGAAATTCGGCACAGCAGGCGAGGGGGACCGGGGATGGCAATCAGCCCCAGCATTTT. This sequence encodes CARNSAQQARGTGDGNQPQHF.